The 15 T cell receptor beta chains presented below share a single source sample, sequenced in a study. Each CDR3 protein is one row after TCRdb ran MiXCR on the RT-PCR reads. The data show some 4,000 distinct CDR3 sequences, around a third seen once. Sequenced: memory CD4+ T cells from salivary gland. The source is a female donor with primary Sjogren's syndrome.

Within the sample, this clonotype is medium-sized. The chain has TRBV5-1 and TRBJ2-3; 11 nucleotides line up with TRBD2. The CDR3 is 17 amino acids. Germline V CDR1 and CDR2: SGHRS, YFSETQ. After removal of 1 base from V and 0 bases from J, the junction contained 4 bases not matched to a gene. CDR3 sequence reads: CASSLQRTSGSTDTQYF. The CDR3 DNA reads as TGCGCCAGCAGCTTGCAGCGGACTAGCGGGAGCACAGATACGCAGTATTTT.

This chain uses TRBV11-2 with TRBJ1-3, with D perhaps TRBD1 (6 bases). V was clipped by 4 bases and J by 3 bases, with 19 bases between them. This CDR3 is 17 amino acids long. The V gene's germline CDR1 is SGHAT and CDR2 FQNNGV. This CDR3 is CASSSIGQLKGGNTIYF. The CDR3, as DNA: TGTGCCAGCAGCTCTATTGGACAGCTTAAGGGTGGAAACACCATATATTTT. The complete variable domain, with remaining parts taken from reference TRBV11-2 and TRBJ1-3, reads EAGVAQSPRYKIIEKRQSVAFWCNPISGHATLYWYQQILGQGPKLLIQFQNNGVVDDSQLPKDRFSAERLKGVDSTLKIQPAKLEDSAVYLCASSSIGQLKGGNTIYFGEGSWLTVV.

The chain links TRBV7-2 to TRBJ2-3; D is unclear. The V gene lost 3 bases and the J gene lost 0 bases, with 13 bases spanning the gap. Germline CDR1 and CDR2: SGHTA and FQGNSA. This CDR3 region has 16 residues. CDR3 in DNA: TGTGCCAGCAGCTTTAGCCAGGCTGTGAGCACAGATACGCAGTATTTT. Translation gives CASSFSQAVSTDTQYF. The whole variable domain, filled in from reference TRBV7-2 and TRBJ2-3, reads GAGVSQSPSNKVTEKGKDVELRCDPISGHTALYWYRQSLGQGLEFLIYFQGNSAPDKSGLPSDRFSAERTGGSVSTLTIQRTQQEDSAVYLCASSFSQAVSTDTQYFGPGTRLTVL.

The chain carries TRBV6-6 and TRBJ1-5, with 9 bases that match TRBD1. V was clipped by 2 bases and J by 5 bases; unmatched bases: 4. The V gene's germline CDR1 is MNHNY and CDR2 SVGAGI (reference sequence). This CDR3 region has 15 residues. The CDR3 loop reads CASSYPRTGDQPQHF. The CDR3 DNA reads TGTGCCAGCAGTTACCCCAGGACAGGGGATCAGCCCCAGCATTTT.

The chain has TRBV20-1 and TRBJ1-6, with D maybe TRBD1 (6 bases). This CDR3 comprises 16 residues. CDR1 is DFQATT and CDR2 is SNEGSKA in the germline V gene (reference sequence). V shed 3 bases and J shed 4 bases, with 16 bases lying between them. The CDR3: CSASWGPWEYNSPLHF. CDR3 DNA: TGCAGTGCTAGTTGGGGGCCTTGGGAGTATAATTCACCCCTCCACTTT.

The CDR3 reads CSASSLGPGGETQYF. For the CDR3, the DNA is TGCAGTGCCAGCAGCTTGGGCCCCGGGGGGGAGACCCAGTACTTC. The genes are TRBV20-1 and TRBJ2-5; 7 bases are a match to TRBD2. The CDR3 has 15 amino acids. Germline lookup yields CDR1 DFQATT and CDR2 SNEGSKA (reference sequence). V lost 6 bases and J lost 5; bases outside the gene matches: 15.

Sample share makes this clonotype medium-sized. This rearrangement joins TRBV7-9 to TRBJ1-1; D is possibly TRBD1 (5 bases). V lost 5 bases, J lost 5 bases, and 18 bases lay in between. Germline values: CDR1 SEHNR, CDR2 FQNEAQ (reference sequence). The CDR3 consists of 15 residues. The CDR3 nucleotides are TGTGCCAGCAGCCCCCTCAGGGTAATTAGGACTGAAGCTTTCTTT. It yields the protein CASSPLRVIRTEAFF.

In its sample, this clonotype ranks as medium-sized. V and J are TRBV6-6 and TRBJ1-6; D possibly corresponds to TRBD1 (5 bases). The CDR3 totals 13 residues. CDR1 and CDR2 from the germline V gene are MNHNY and SVGAGI (reference sequence). The V and J ends lost 4 bases and 10 bases respectively, with 11 bases between them. This chain's CDR3 is CASSLDRSSPLHF. The CDR3 DNA reads TGTGCCAGCAGTTTAGACAGAAGCTCACCCCTCCACTTT.

V is TRBV4-1 and J is TRBJ1-2, with D hard to call. The V end lost 4 bases, the J end lost 4 bases, and 19 bases lay between the germline ends. Germline CDR1 MGHRA, CDR2 YSYEKL. CDR3 length: 16 residues. The CDR3 region is CASSRGERGSGYGYTF. The CDR3 DNA follows: TGCGCCAGCAGCCGAGGAGAGCGGGGAAGTGGCTATGGCTACACCTTC.

This clonotype rates as medium-sized. The V gene is TRBV7-2, the J gene TRBJ1-1, with 7 bases fitting TRBD1. The V segment lost 9 bases and the J segment 4 bases; nucleotides outside the gene matches: 11. The germline V gene encodes CDR1 SGHTA and CDR2 FQGNSA. The CDR3 contains 14 residues. The CDR3 nucleotides read TGTGCCAGTATAGGTCAGACAGGGATCACTGAAGCTTTCTTT. It codes for CASIGQTGITEAFF.

This chain joins TRBV6-2 or TRBV6-3 and TRBJ1-5; 7 bases are a match to TRBD1. The germline gives CDR1 MNHEY, CDR2 SVGEGT. V lost 2 bases and J lost 0; bases outside the gene matches: 7. The CDR3 length is 17 residues. The chain's CDR3 is CASSYGGRGTSNQPQHF. The CDR3 coding sequence is TGTGCCAGCAGTTACGGGGGCAGGGGGACTAGCAATCAGCCCCAGCATTTT.

Relative to its sample, this clonotype is medium-sized. V is TRBV20-1 and J is TRBJ1-4, with 8 positions matching TRBD1. The V and J ends lost 3 bases and 7 bases, in that order; junction bases with no gene match: 4. CDR3 length: 13 amino acids. Germline loops: CDR1 DFQATT, CDR2 SNEGSKA (reference sequence). CDR3 sequence: CSASPGGREKLFF. Here the CDR3 DNA reads TGCAGTGCTAGCCCAGGGGGCCGTGAAAAACTGTTTTTT.

The chain carries TRBV6-6 and TRBJ1-5, with a tentative D call TRBD1 (5 bases). Between the trimmed V and J ends, which lost 0 bases and 15 bases, there was a span of 18 bases. CDR1 MNHNY and CDR2 SVGAGI come from the germline V gene (reference sequence). CDR3 size: 14 residues. CDR3 bases: TGTGCCAGCAGTTACTCGCCGCGGGGGGACGGGTGGCATTTT. Translated, it gives CASSYSPRGDGWHF.

Only one count was recorded for this clonotype. This chain joins TRBV6-2 or TRBV6-3 and TRBJ2-7, with TRBD2 as a possible D gene (6 bases). This CDR3 spans 15 amino acids. From germline, CDR1 is MNHEY and CDR2 SVGEGT. Between the trimmed V and J ends, which lost 4 bases and 0 bases, there was a span of 13 bases. The CDR3 DNA reads as TGTGCCAGCAGTTGGAGTACCGGGAGCTCCTACGAGCAGTACTTC. Its protein is CASSWSTGSSYEQYF.

This sequence joins TRBV20-1 and TRBJ2-1; 10 nucleotides align to TRBD2. Germline trimming cut 2 bases from V and 9 bases from J; bases unmatched to any gene: 7. This CDR3 is built from 14 residues. Germline V gene sequence: CDR1 DFQATT, CDR2 SNEGSKA (reference sequence). CDR3 coding DNA: TGCAGTGCTAGAATAGCGGGGGGCCGGGGTGAGCAGTTCTTC. This encodes CSARIAGGRGEQFF.